The 18 T cell receptor beta chains below were found in one sample sequenced in a study of regulatory T cells in long-lasting Graves disease. Regarding time point: persistent/refractory GD, antithyroid drugs over 5 years with positive TRAb. RNA isolated from PBMCs was used to make the TCR library. Construction of the TCR beta libraries employed iRepertoire HTBI primers in conjunction with Arm-PCR of CDR3 regions. TCRdb reanalysed the multiplex PCR reads using MiXCR and keeps one entry per CDR3 protein. The data hold under 500,000 distinct CDR3 sequences, with less than 25% observed a single time. The sequencing here drew on peripheral blood mononuclear cells (PBMCs), taken when the disease was refractory, from a patient treated with antithyroid drugs. The receptors here all came from a female donor with Graves disease.

This clonotype was counted only a few times. V and J are TRBV10-2 and TRBJ2-5, with 15 bases fitting TRBD2. V gave up 3 bases and J gave up 5 bases; unmatched junction bases: 16. This CDR3 is 20 amino acids long. Germline-derived CDR1 and CDR2 are WSHSY and SAAADI. DNA for the CDR3: TGCGCCAGCAGTGATATGGTCCCCGGACTAGCGGGAGGGCCTCGGGAGACCCAGTACTTC. Residues: CASSDMVPGLAGGPRETQYF.

This clonotype turned up a few times. The rearrangement joins TRBV10-3 to TRBJ1-2; no definite D call. The CDR3 spans 11 residues. Germline CDR1 ENHRY, CDR2 SYGVKD. The germline V and J ends were trimmed by 0 bases and 8 bases, with 4 bases remaining between them. Written as DNA, the CDR3 is TGTGCCATCAGTGAGTCGGGCGGCTACACCTTC. Protein: CAISESGGYTF.

This clonotype has more than one count but fewer than ten. This chain joins TRBV20-1 and TRBJ2-2; the match to TRBD2 covers 9 bases. The CDR3 has 16 amino acids. V trimming: 2 bases; J trimming: 4 bases; junction bases outside the gene matches: 8. Germline V gene sequence: CDR1 DFQATT, CDR2 SNEGSKA (reference sequence). The CDR3 DNA reads as TGCAGTGCTAGACCACCGGGACTAGCAACCACCGGGGAGCTGTTTTTT. Translating gives CSARPPGLATTGELFF.

This clonotype was observed at least ten times. The gene calls are TRBV6-2 or TRBV6-3 and TRBJ2-7, with D unclear. This CDR3 spans 15 amino acids. Germline V gene sequence: CDR1 MNHEY, CDR2 SVGEGT. The ends were cut back, 2 bases at V and 2 bases at J, with 13 bases in the middle. In DNA, the CDR3 is TGTGCCAGCAGTTACGATCGAGCCGCTCCCTACGAGCAGTACTTC. Encoded protein: CASSYDRAAPYEQYF.

In this sample, this clonotype turned up a few times. The chain combines TRBV29-1 with TRBJ2-5, with 14 bases fitting TRBD2. With V trimmed by 6 bases and J by 0 bases, 9 bases remained unmatched. The CDR3 spans 17 residues. Germline values: CDR1 SQVTM, CDR2 ANQGSEA. CDR3 residues: CSVRGTSGSGYQETQYF. The CDR3 nucleotides are TGCAGCGTCCGAGGGACTAGCGGGAGCGGGTACCAAGAGACCCAGTACTTC. The entire variable domain, with the rest obtained from reference TRBV29-1 and TRBJ2-5, is as follows: SAVISQKPSRDICQRGTSLTIQCQVDSQVTMMFWYRQQPGQSLTLIATANQGSEATYESGFVIDKFPISRPNLTFSTLTVSNMSPEDSSIYLCSVRGTSGSGYQETQYFGPGTRLLVL.

This clonotype was picked up many times. This chain links TRBV12-3 or TRBV12-4 with TRBJ2-2; D is unresolved. V was cut by 6 bases and J by 7 bases, with 15 bases left in between. This CDR3 has 14 amino acids. Written as DNA, the CDR3 is TGTGCCAGCAGCCGAGCCGACCGTGGCGGGGAGCTGTTTTTT. Translating it yields CASSRADRGGELFF.

The rearrangement uses TRBV7-8 and TRBJ2-4; D is perhaps TRBD2 (6 bases). The V and J ends lost 4 bases and 9 bases respectively, with 22 bases between them. CDR1 is SGHVS and CDR2 is FQNEAQ in the germline V gene. The CDR3 has 16 amino acids. The DNA for the CDR3 is TGTGCCAGCAGCTCTACTGTCGCTTCTCAGGGAGGCATTCAGTACTTC. Its protein product is CASSSTVASQGGIQYF.

This clonotype was observed a handful of times. CDR3 coding DNA: TGTGCCAGCAGCCAAGACTCTAGCGGGAGGGCCCCGGCCGAGCAGTACTTC. It codes for CASSQDSSGRAPAEQYF. V and J are TRBV3-1 and TRBJ2-7; 12 positions agree with TRBD2. This CDR3 contains 17 residues. Germline V lookup: CDR1 LGHDT, CDR2 YNNKEL (reference sequence). V gave up 0 bases and J gave up 6 bases; unmatched junction bases: 9.

This clonotype was counted a few times. This chain connects TRBV10-3 to TRBJ2-7; tentatively, D is TRBD1 or TRBD2 (5 bases each). CDR3 length equals 12 residues. CDR1 and CDR2 (germline): ENHRY, SYGVKD. V shed 6 bases and J shed 4 bases, with 10 bases lying between them. The CDR3 protein is CAIRGTGYEQYF. For the CDR3, the DNA is TGTGCCATCAGGGGGACGGGTTACGAGCAGTACTTC.

The chain employs TRBV6-1 and TRBJ1-5; perhaps TRBD1 as D (5 bases). Germline CDR1 reads MNHNS; CDR2 reads SASEGT. Trimming took off 6 bases at V and 4 bases at J, with 13 bases between the two ends. The CDR3 covers 14 residues. CDR3 in DNA: TGTGCCAGCAGACCGGGACTGGCAAATCAGCCCCAGCATTTT. This gives the protein CASRPGLANQPQHF.

This clonotype was seen repeatedly, ten times or more. The chain joins TRBV6-1 to TRBJ1-1; TRBD1 matches 7 bases. Germline V gives CDR1 MNHNS, CDR2 SASEGT. The V segment lost 7 bases and the J segment 0 bases; nucleotides outside the gene matches: 17. This CDR3 is 18 amino acids long. CDR3 sequence: CASKARTGTVFMNTEAFF. The CDR3 DNA sequence: TGTGCCAGCAAGGCTCGCACCGGGACAGTGTTTATGAACACTGAAGCTTTCTTT.

V gene TRBV5-6 combines with J gene TRBJ1-2; unclear D gene. The CDR3 consists of 12 residues. The V end was cut by 4 bases, the J end by 3 bases, with 7 bases between. Germline V CDR1 and CDR2: SGHDT, YYEEEE. As DNA, the CDR3 is TGTGCCAGCAGCCAAGCAGACTATGGCTACACCTTC. This codes for CASSQADYGYTF.

Note on this clonotype: A read error may explain this, as a much larger clone is one base away. This chain links TRBV14 with TRBJ2-2; maybe TRBD2 (6 bases). In germline, CDR1 is SGHDN, CDR2 FVKESK. This CDR3 spans 15 amino acids. The DNA for the CDR3 is TGTGCCAGCAGCGCTGCCCCCTATGCGGGCGGGGAGCCGTTTTTT. Its protein is CASSAAPYAGGEPFF.

This rearrangement joins TRBV28 to TRBJ1-2; 7 bases are a match to TRBD1. The CDR3 runs 15 residues. In germline, CDR1 is MDHEN, CDR2 SYDVKM. Trimming at V came to 6 bases and at J to 8 bases, leaving 15 bases not matched to a gene. DNA of the CDR3: TGTGCCAGCAGCCCAACAGGGGAAGGATTCTACGGCTACACCTTC. Its translation: CASSPTGEGFYGYTF.

This clonotype occurred many times. The CDR3 sequence: CASSNLNGSGQPQHF. As DNA, the CDR3 is TGTGCCAGCAGCAATCTGAATGGATCCGGGCAGCCCCAGCATTTT. The rearrangement uses TRBV11-2 and TRBJ1-5; D is uncertain. Germline V lookup: CDR1 SGHAT, CDR2 FQNNGV. Trimming cost V 5 bases and J 7 bases, with 18 bases left between them. CDR3 length equals 15 residues.

This clonotype has more than one count but fewer than ten. CDR3 sequence reads: CASSLIQDGGELFF. The CDR3 DNA follows: TGTGCCAGCAGCTTGATCCAGGACGGCGGGGAGCTGTTTTTT. V gene TRBV5-5 combines with J gene TRBJ2-2; no firm D call. V was shortened by 1 base and J by 7 bases, with 11 bases between the two germline ends. The CDR3 spans 14 residues. The V gene's germline CDR1 is SGHKS and CDR2 YYEKEE (reference sequence).

In its sample, this clonotype was seen a few times. The V gene is TRBV7-2, the J gene TRBJ2-2; D not certain. The CDR3 has 14 amino acids. Germline-derived CDR1 and CDR2 are SGHTA and FQGNSA. V was shortened by 3 bases and J by 2 bases, with 7 bases between the two germline ends. For the CDR3, the DNA is TGTGCCAGCAGCTTCCGACAAAACACCGGGGAGCTGTTTTTT. Amino acid sequence: CASSFRQNTGELFF.

The rearrangement uses TRBV29-1 and TRBJ2-7, with a tentative D call TRBD2 (5 bases). From germline, CDR1 is SQVTM and CDR2 ANQGSEA. The CDR3 loop spans 11 amino acids. V was shortened by 4 bases and J by 11 bases, with 15 bases between the two germline ends. Written as DNA, the CDR3 is TGCAGCGTTGCTCTGGCGGGCTACAAGTACTTC. Its translation: CSVALAGYKYF.